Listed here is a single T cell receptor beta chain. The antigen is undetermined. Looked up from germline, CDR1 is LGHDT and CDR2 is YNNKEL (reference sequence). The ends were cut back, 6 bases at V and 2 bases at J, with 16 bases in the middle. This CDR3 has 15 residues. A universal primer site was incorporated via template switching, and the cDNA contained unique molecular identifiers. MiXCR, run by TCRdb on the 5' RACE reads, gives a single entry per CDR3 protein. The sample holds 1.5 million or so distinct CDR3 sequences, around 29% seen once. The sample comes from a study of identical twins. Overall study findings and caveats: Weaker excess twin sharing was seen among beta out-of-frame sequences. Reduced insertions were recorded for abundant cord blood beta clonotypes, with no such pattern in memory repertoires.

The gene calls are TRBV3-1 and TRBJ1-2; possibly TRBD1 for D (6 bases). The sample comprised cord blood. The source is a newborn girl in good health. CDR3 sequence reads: CASRSLGGTNYGYTF. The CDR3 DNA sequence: TGTGCCAGCAGGTCACTGGGGGGCACGAACTATGGCTACACCTTC. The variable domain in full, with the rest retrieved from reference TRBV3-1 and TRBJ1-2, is DTAVSQTPKYLVTQMGNDKSIKCEQNLGHDTMYWYKQDSKKFLKIMFSYNNKELIINETVPNRFSPKSPDKAHLNLHINSLELGDSAVYFCASRSLGGTNYGYTFGSGTRLTVV.